Listed below are T cell receptor beta chains from one sample, sequenced in a study of identical twins. TCRdb redid the calling of the 5' RACE reads with MiXCR, one entry per CDR3 protein. The sample consists of 470,000 or so distinct CDR3 sequences, 24% of them appearing once. These data were likewise used in another study, on T cells expressing NK-cell markers.

Sequencing was done on a sample of CD4+ T cells sorted from blood. All receptors derive from a woman aged 18-29 years in good health. CDR3s include the opening cysteine and the closing phenylalanine or tryptophan. The D gene is left open where the match is weak. Clone size is stated in some rows and not others, as once, few, many or a class when expanded.

. | TRBJ1-5 | . | TRBV5-1 | TGCGCCAGCAGCTTGATTGAGGTCAATCAGCCCCAGCATTTT | CASSLIEVNQPQHF
TRBD2 | TRBJ2-1 | few | TRBV5-1 | TGCGCCAGCAGCTTGCTAGCGGACCCTTACAATGAGCAGTTCTTC | CASSLLADPYNEQFF
TRBD2 | TRBJ2-3 | . | TRBV20-1 | TGCAGTGCTTTTTCGACTAGCGGCACCACAGATACGCAGTATTTT | CSAFSTSGTTDTQYF
. | TRBJ2-5 | . | TRBV20-1 | TGCAGTGCCCGAGGGGACACCTCCCAAGAGACCCAGTACTTC | CSARGDTSQETQYF
. | TRBJ1-2 | few | TRBV6-2/TRBV6-3 | TGTGCCAGCAGTCCGAGGACAGCTCCATATGGCTACACCTTC | CASSPRTAPYGYTF
. | TRBJ2-3 | few | TRBV5-1 | TGCGCCAGCAGCTTGGGGGTCCAAACAGATACGCAGTATTTT | CASSLGVQTDTQYF
TRBD2 | TRBJ2-1 | few | TRBV9 | TGTGCCAGCAGCGTCACTAGCGTCTACAATGAGCAGTTCTTC | CASSVTSVYNEQFF
. | TRBJ2-6 | . | TRBV4-3 | TGCGCCAGCAGCCTGACGGGTTCTGGGGCCAACGTCCTGACTTTC | CASSLTGSGANVLTF
TRBD2 | TRBJ2-3 | many | TRBV29-1 | TGCAGCTTTGCCGGGACTAGTATCATCGCAGATACGCAGTATTTT | CSFAGTSIIADTQYF
TRBD1 | TRBJ2-5 | . | TRBV5-1 | TGCGCCAGCAGCCGGATAGAAGGGGGCGCAGAGACCCAGTACTTC | CASSRIEGGAETQYF
. | TRBJ2-1 | few | TRBV6-2/TRBV6-3 | TGTGCCAGCGCCCGGCAGGCAAGCTCCTACAATGAGCAGTTCTTC | CASARQASSYNEQFF
. | TRBJ2-7 | many | TRBV18 | TGTGCCAGCTCACCAGCACGGGGAAGCTCCTACGAGCAGTACTTC | CASSPARGSSYEQYF
TRBD1 | TRBJ2-3 | . | TRBV27 | TGTGCCAGCAGTCTATACAGGGGGTATGGCACAGATACGCAGTATTTT | CASSLYRGYGTDTQYF
. | TRBJ1-6 | . | TRBV7-3 | TGTGCCAGCAGCTCGCACCCCAATTCACCCCTCCACTTT | CASSSHPNSPLHF
. | TRBJ2-7 | . | TRBV29-1 | TGCAGCGCCCTGTTATCTTACGAGCAGTACTTC | CSALLSYEQYF
. | TRBJ2-1 | once | TRBV20-1 | TGCAGTGCCCCGGGGCGGAGCTCCTACAATGAGCAGTTCTTC | CSAPGRSSYNEQFF
TRBD1 | TRBJ2-3 | . | TRBV2 | TGTGCCAGCAGGACGGACAGGGTTGTCACAGATACGCAGTATTTT | CASRTDRVVTDTQYF
TRBD2 | TRBJ2-1 | . | TRBV5-1 | TGCGCCAGCAGCTTGGGAGTAGCTAGCGGGGGGCTGGATGAGCAGTTCTTC | CASSLGVASGGLDEQFF
. | TRBJ2-7 | . | TRBV12-3/TRBV12-4 | TGTGCCAGCAGTACGGATCATAACTCCTACGAGCAGTACTTC | CASSTDHNSYEQYF
. | TRBJ1-2 | many | TRBV12-3/TRBV12-4 | TGTGCCAGCAGGGGTTCGGGGTTGAATGGCTACACCTTC | CASRGSGLNGYTF
. | TRBJ2-7 | many | TRBV20-1 | TGCAGTGCCAGCGACAGACCGTCCTACGAGCAGTACTTC | CSASDRPSYEQYF
. | TRBJ2-5 | . | TRBV2 | TGTGCCAGCGGACGTGATTTAGGGGAGACCCAGTACTTC | CASGRDLGETQYF